This T cell receptor (beta chain) was captured by sequencing in a study of response to subunit inactivated influenza vaccine. TCRdb re-called the RT-PCR reads with MiXCR, one entry per CDR3 protein. This repertoire shows about 650,000 distinct CDR3 sequences, less than 20% found once; its top ten account for approximately 10%. CDR3 length equals 15 residues. The germline V gene encodes CDR1 SGHTA and CDR2 FQGNSA. Trimming stripped 3 bases from V and 4 bases from J, with 15 bases between. The gene calls are TRBV7-2 and TRBJ1-1, with D unresolved. The specimen was PBMCs from blood, collected roughly 13 days after vaccination. This clonotype was obtained from a man aged 50-60 years who received an inactivated influenza vaccine. CDR3 DNA sequence: TGTGCCAGCAGCTTTAGTCGAGGGATCGGCACTGAAGCTTTCTTT. Its protein product is CASSFSRGIGTEAFF.